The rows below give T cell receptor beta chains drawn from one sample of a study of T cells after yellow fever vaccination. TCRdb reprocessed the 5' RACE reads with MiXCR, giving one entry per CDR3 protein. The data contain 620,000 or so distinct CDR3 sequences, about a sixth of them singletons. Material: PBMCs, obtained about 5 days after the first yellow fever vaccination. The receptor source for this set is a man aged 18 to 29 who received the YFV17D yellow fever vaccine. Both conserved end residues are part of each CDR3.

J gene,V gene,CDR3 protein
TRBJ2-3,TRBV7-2,CASSLAGAIRTQYF
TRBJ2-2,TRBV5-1,CASTDNLQGAGELFF
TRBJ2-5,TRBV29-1,CSVEDGGGLIQETQYF
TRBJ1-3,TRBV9,CASKGRGNTIYF
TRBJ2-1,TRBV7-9,CASSSLRPGASYNEQFF
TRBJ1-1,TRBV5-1,CASSLGNAAFF
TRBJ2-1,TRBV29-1,CSVRTSGGARNEQFF
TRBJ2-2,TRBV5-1,CASRTSGGNTGELFF
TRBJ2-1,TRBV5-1,CASSLAGAVFGEQFF
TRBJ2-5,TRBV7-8,CASSSRDRRSAQYF
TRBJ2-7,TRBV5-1,CASSLIPPGEQYF
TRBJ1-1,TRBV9,CASSVAPTNTEAFF
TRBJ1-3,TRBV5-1,CASSLGVPSSGNTIYF
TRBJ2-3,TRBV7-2,CASSLVRLADTQYF
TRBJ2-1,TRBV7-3,CASSFSGTYGEQFF
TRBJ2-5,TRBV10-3,CAISPRRSGQETQYF
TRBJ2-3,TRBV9,CASSLSGGAIDTQYF
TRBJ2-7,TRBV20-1,CSASSGLRHEQYF
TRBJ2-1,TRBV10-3,CAIRLSGGDNEQFF
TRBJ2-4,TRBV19,CASSIPLRPNIQYF
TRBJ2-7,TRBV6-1,CASSPMGGTYEQYF